This TCR beta chain was recorded in a study of blood T cells in healthy people across ages. Using a J-beta primer mix together with a sample-barcoded 5' primer, a second PCR was run for about 7 to 12 cycles. TCRdb re-derived calls from the 5' RACE reads in MiXCR, one entry per CDR3 protein. The profile shows 750,000 or so distinct CDR3 sequences, around 25% of them singletons. CDR1 and CDR2 from the germline V gene are MDHEN and SYDVKM. The CDR3 has 16 residues. Trimming removed 6 bases from V and 2 bases from J, with 17 bases in between. These data also formed part of another study, on T cells of mothers and their children. According to that study: Donation was provided by three healthy Caucasian mothers along with their six children.

The chain couples TRBV28 to TRBJ2-4; D uncertain. The specimen sequenced was blood. The TCR originated in a boy younger than 18 in good health. DNA for the CDR3: TGTGCCAGCAGAAGGCAAGGAAGTTTATCCAAAAACATTCAGTACTTC. It translates to CASRRQGSLSKNIQYF.